The TCR beta chain under discussion was sequenced for a study of glioma-infiltrating T cells after dendritic cell vaccination. Study-level information: The vaccine used monocyte-derived dendritic cells pulsed overnight with autologous tumor lysate.

The CDR3 is made up of 16 amino acids. Germline V gene sequence: CDR1 LNHDA, CDR2 SQIVND (reference sequence). V was clipped by 4 bases and J by 3 bases; unmatched bases: 9. The time point was: after dendritic cell vaccination, including at tumor progression/relapse. Only in-frame clones appear in the TCRdb table, and some are missing; sequencing was by immunoSEQ multiplex PCR. The data show 90,000 to 110,000 clones, with about 90% seen just once and 2.5% to 3.5% held by the top ten. The receptor was isolated from a human donor with glioblastoma. This chain connects TRBV19 to TRBJ1-5, with TRBD1 matching 7 bases. The sample was blood, taken after dendritic cell vaccination. CDR3 nucleotides: TGTGCCAGTAGTACTACTACAGGGGCCTACAATCAGCCCCAGCATTTT. The encoded protein is CASSTTTGAYNQPQHF. Complete variable domain (other parts from reference TRBV19 and TRBJ1-5): DGGITQSPKYLFRKEGQNVTLSCEQNLNHDAMYWYRQDPGQGLRLIYYSQIVNDFQKGDIAEGYSVSREKKESFPLTVTSAQKNPTAFYLCASSTTTGAYNQPQHFGDGTRLSIL.